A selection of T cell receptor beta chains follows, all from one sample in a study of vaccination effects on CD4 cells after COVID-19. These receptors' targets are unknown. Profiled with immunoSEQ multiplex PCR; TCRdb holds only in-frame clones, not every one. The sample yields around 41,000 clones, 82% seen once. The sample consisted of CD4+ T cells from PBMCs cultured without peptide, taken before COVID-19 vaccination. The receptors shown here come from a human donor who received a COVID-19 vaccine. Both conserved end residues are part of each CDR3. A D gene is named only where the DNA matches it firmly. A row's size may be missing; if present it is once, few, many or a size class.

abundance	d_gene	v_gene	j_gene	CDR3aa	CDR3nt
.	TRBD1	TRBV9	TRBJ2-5	CASSVTGGSPETQYF	TGTGCCAGCAGCGTGACAGGGGGTTCCCCAGAGACCCAGTACTTC
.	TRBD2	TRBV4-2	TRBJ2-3	CASSQMGLAGTDTQYF	TGTGCCAGCAGCCAAATGGGACTAGCGGGTACAGATACGCAGTATTTT
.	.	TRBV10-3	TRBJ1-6	CAISEPVGSYNSPLHF	TGTGCCATCAGTGAACCAGTGGGGTCCTATAATTCACCCCTCCACTTT
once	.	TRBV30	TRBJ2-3	CAWSERGVSTDTQYF	TGTGCCTGGAGTGAGAGGGGAGTTAGCACAGATACGCAGTATTTT
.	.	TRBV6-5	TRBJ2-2	CASSSGIGELFF	TGTGCCAGCAGTTCAGGGATAGGGGAGCTGTTTTTT
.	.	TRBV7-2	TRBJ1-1	CASSLSSWEGAFF	TGTGCCAGCAGCTTAAGCTCCTGGGAGGGGGCTTTCTTT
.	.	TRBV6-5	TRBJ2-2	CASSRLGAGTGELFF	TGTGCCAGCAGTCGACTAGGGGCAGGGACCGGGGAGCTGTTTTTT
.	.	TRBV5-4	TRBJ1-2	CASRLPGEENYGYTF	TGTGCCAGCAGACTTCCAGGGGAGGAAAACTATGGCTACACCTTC
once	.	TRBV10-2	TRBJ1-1	CASHEPGTAEAFF	TGCGCCAGCCACGAACCAGGGACGGCGGAAGCTTTCTTT
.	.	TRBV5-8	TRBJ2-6	CASSLVLAGANVLTF	TGTGCCAGCAGCTTAGTGTTAGCTGGGGCCAACGTCCTGACTTTC
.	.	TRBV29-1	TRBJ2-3	CSVEGQLTDTQYF	TGCAGCGTTGAAGGGCAGCTCACAGATACGCAGTATTTT
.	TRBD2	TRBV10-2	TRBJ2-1	CASSGPSGADNEQFF	TGCGCCAGCAGTGGCCCTAGCGGGGCCGACAATGAGCAGTTCTTC
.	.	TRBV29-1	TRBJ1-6	CSVAETTNSPLHF	TGCAGCGTTGCGGAGACAACGAATTCACCCCTCCACTTT
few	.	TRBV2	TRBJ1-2	CASGPSGDSGYTF	TGTGCCAGCGGGCCTTCTGGAGACTCTGGCTACACCTTC
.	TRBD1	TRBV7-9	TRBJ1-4	CASAQGALGEKLFF	TGTGCCAGCGCGCAGGGGGCGCTTGGTGAAAAACTGTTTTTT
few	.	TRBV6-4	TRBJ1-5	CASSAAVGQPQHF	TGTGCCAGCAGTGCGGCGGTTGGTCAGCCCCAGCATTTT
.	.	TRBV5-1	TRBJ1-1	CASSTSAGLGFGAFF	TGCGCCAGCAGCACATCGGCGGGTTTGGGATTCGGGGCTTTCTTT
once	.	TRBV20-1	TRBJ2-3	CSAARPDTQYF	TGCAGTGCTGCGCGGCCAGATACGCAGTATTTT
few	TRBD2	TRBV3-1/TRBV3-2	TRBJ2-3	CASSLSGASTDTQYF	TGTGCCAGCAGCCTTAGCGGGGCCAGCACAGATACGCAGTATTTT
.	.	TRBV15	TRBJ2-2	CATSRDLASNTGELFF	TGTGCCACCAGCAGAGATCTGGCCTCCAACACCGGGGAGCTGTTTTTT
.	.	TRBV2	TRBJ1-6	CASSESTRGVSPLHF	TGTGCCAGCAGTGAATCGACTCGGGGAGTTTCACCCCTCCACTTT
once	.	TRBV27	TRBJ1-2	CASRGTNFNYGYTF	TGTGCCAGCAGAGGGACAAACTTTAACTATGGCTACACCTTC
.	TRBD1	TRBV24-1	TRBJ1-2	CATSDPGQGNYGYTF	TGTGCCACCAGTGATCCGGGACAGGGCAACTATGGCTACACCTTC
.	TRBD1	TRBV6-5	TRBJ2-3	CASRRQGSGDTQYF	TGTGCCAGCCGCCGACAGGGTTCGGGAGATACGCAGTATTTT
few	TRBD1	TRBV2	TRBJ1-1	CASTRDRVAEAFF	TGTGCCAGCACTCGGGACAGGGTGGCTGAAGCTTTCTTT
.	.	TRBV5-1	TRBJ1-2	CASSSGDRGYGYTF	TGCGCCAGCAGCTCGGGCGACAGAGGCTATGGCTACACCTTC
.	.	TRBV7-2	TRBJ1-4	CASSHPSWFGDEKLFF	TGTGCCAGCAGCCACCCATCGTGGTTCGGGGATGAAAAACTGTTTTTT
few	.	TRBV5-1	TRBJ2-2	CASSLGAGAGELFF	TGCGCCAGCAGCTTGGGGGCAGGGGCCGGGGAGCTGTTTTTT
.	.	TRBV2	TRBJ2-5	CASKGLQPETQYF	TGTGCCAGCAAAGGACTCCAACCGGAGACCCAGTACTTC
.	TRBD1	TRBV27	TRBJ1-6	CASRVPGTGGSPLHF	TGTGCCAGCCGTGTGCCCGGGACAGGGGGCTCACCCCTCCACTTT
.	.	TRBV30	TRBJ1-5	CAWGDLYSNQPQHF	TGTGCCTGGGGGGACTTATATAGCAATCAGCCCCAGCATTTT
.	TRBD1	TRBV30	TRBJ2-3	CAWSWTGGATDTQYF	TGTGCCTGGAGCTGGACAGGGGGCGCAACAGATACGCAGTATTTT
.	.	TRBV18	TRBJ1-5	CASSPDTLGPQHF	TGTGCCAGCTCACCCGACACGCTTGGGCCCCAGCATTTT
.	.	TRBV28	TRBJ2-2	CASTHQGTGELFF	TGTGCCAGCACTCATCAAGGGACCGGGGAGCTGTTTTTT
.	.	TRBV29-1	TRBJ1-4	CSFKHSRNEKLFF	TGCAGCTTCAAGCACAGTCGTAATGAAAAACTGTTTTTT
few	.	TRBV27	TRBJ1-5	CASSLSGIGNQPQHF	TGTGCCAGCAGTTTATCTGGGATCGGCAATCAGCCCCAGCATTTT
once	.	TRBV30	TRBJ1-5	CAWSEGVIQGQPQHF	TGTGCCTGGAGTGAAGGAGTCATTCAAGGTCAGCCCCAGCATTTT